This TCR beta chain was recovered during a study of early T cells in non-severe SARS-CoV-2 infection. Across the study: The authors sequenced bulk RNA from unsorted whole blood, leaving chains unpaired.

Trimming shortened V by 1 base and J by 0 bases, and 8 bases separated the two germline ends. Germline V CDR1 and CDR2: SGHDT, YYEEEE. The CDR3 sequence is 15 residues long. The table lists this clonotype with a few counts. Separate cDNA molecules each had unique molecular identifiers attached to them. TCRdb fed the 5' RACE reads into MiXCR, producing one record per CDR3 protein. This table holds about 59,000 distinct CDR3 sequences, roughly 13% found once. The sequences come from whole blood, collected at baseline. This receptor was identified in an adult who was a healthcare worker with PCR-confirmed SARS-CoV-2 infection or an uninfected control (not recorded which). The chain is built from TRBV5-6 and TRBJ2-4; D is ambiguous. CDR3 DNA sequence: TGTGCCAGCAGCTTGAAGCTTTTAGCCAAAAACATTCAGTACTTC. Translated, it gives CASSLKLLAKNIQYF.